These T cell receptor beta chains were read from a single sample in a study of cytomegalovirus exposure and HLA in healthy donors. The method was immunoSEQ multiplex PCR; TCRdb's version includes in-frame clones alone and lacks a portion of them. Among about 240,000 clones, approximately 90% were seen once, and the ten largest hold less than 3%. The sample taken for sequencing was PBMCs. These receptor sequences come from a man younger than 35 in good health and CMV-seronegative. CDR3s include the opening cysteine and the closing phenylalanine or tryptophan. The D gene is left open where the match is weak. Clone size is not always given. Where it is, it says once, few, many or a class for expanded clones.

.	TRBV28	.	TRBJ1-4	TGTGCCAGCAGTTTCGGAGGGGAAAAACTGTTTTTT	CASSFGGEKLFF
.	TRBV27	.	TRBJ1-1	TGTGCCAGCAGTTTAGGGGCGCGGGGCACTGAAGCTTTCTTT	CASSLGARGTEAFF
TRBD1	TRBV11-2	.	TRBJ2-7	TGTGCCAGCAGTCACGGGACGGGACAGGGCCGGCGGGAGCAGTACTTC	CASSHGTGQGRREQYF
TRBD1	TRBV28	.	TRBJ2-5	TGTGCCAGCAGCCCAGGGGGCGGGGAGACCCAGTACTTC	CASSPGGGETQYF
TRBD1	TRBV6-1	.	TRBJ2-2	TGTGCCAGCAGTGGAACAGACAGGGGTGGCACCGGGGAGCTGTTTTTT	CASSGTDRGGTGELFF
.	TRBV5-1	.	TRBJ2-1	TGCGCCAGCAGAGGGGATGAGCAGTTCTTC	CASRGDEQFF
TRBD1	TRBV5-1	once	TRBJ1-2	TGCGCCAGCAGCTCGACAGGGGGGGTTGATGGCTACACCTTC	CASSSTGGVDGYTF
TRBD2	TRBV27	.	TRBJ2-7	TGTGCCAGCAGTGCGAGGACTAGCGGGAGCCCCTACGAGCAGTACTTC	CASSARTSGSPYEQYF
.	TRBV7-9	.	TRBJ2-1	TGTGCCAGCAGCTTAGCCAGGGTCGATAGAAGCTCCTACAATGAGCAGTTCTTC	CASSLARVDRSSYNEQFF
.	TRBV18	.	TRBJ1-5	TGTGCCAGCTCACCAGGGCCAGACAATCAGCCCCAGCATTTT	CASSPGPDNQPQHF
TRBD1	TRBV2	.	TRBJ1-2	TGTGCCAGCAATGTCAGGGGGCACGGCTACACCTTC	CASNVRGHGYTF
TRBD1	TRBV5-1	.	TRBJ2-5	TGCGCCAGCAGCTCACTATATCAGGGGGCCCAAGAGACCCAGTACTTC	CASSSLYQGAQETQYF
TRBD2	TRBV5-4	.	TRBJ2-7	TGTGCCAGCAGGCGGACTAGCGGGAGTGGGGACCCCTACGAGCAGTACTTC	CASRRTSGSGDPYEQYF
TRBD2	TRBV6-1	.	TRBJ2-1	TGTGCCTCCCTCGGGGGGTTGTATGAGCAGTTCTTC	CASLGGLYEQFF
TRBD1	TRBV6-6	.	TRBJ1-4	TGTGCCAGCAGGCGAAGACAGGGTCGAGTGGAAAAACTGTTTTTT	CASRRRQGRVEKLFF
TRBD1	TRBV28	.	TRBJ2-5	TGTGCCAGTCGAACGGGACAGACGCGGCACGAGACCCAGTACTTC	CASRTGQTRHETQYF
.	TRBV7-3	once	TRBJ2-2	TGTGCCAGCAGCCGACAGTTGACCGGGGAGCTGTTTTTT	CASSRQLTGELFF
TRBD2	TRBV6-4	.	TRBJ2-2	TGTGCCAGCAGTGACGTTGCGGGGGGATACACCGGGGAGCTGTTTTTT	CASSDVAGGYTGELFF
TRBD2	TRBV19	once	TRBJ2-7	TGTGCCAGTAGTATAGGGCTAGCGGTCTACGAGCAGTACTTC	CASSIGLAVYEQYF
.	TRBV11-2	.	TRBJ2-5	TGTGCCAGCAGCTTAGGTCCTGCAGCGGGTGATGAGACCCAGTACTTC	CASSLGPAAGDETQYF
.	TRBV4-3	.	TRBJ2-7	TGCGCCAGCAGCCAAGACTTTCCGGGACACTCAAGTTACGAGCAGTACTTC	CASSQDFPGHSSYEQYF
.	TRBV5-1	.	TRBJ1-1	TGCGCCAGCAGCTTGGATGGCAGGGTCGGCACTGAAGCTTTCTTT	CASSLDGRVGTEAFF
.	TRBV5-1	once	TRBJ2-7	TGCGCCAGCAGCTTATCTGGGGGCGACTACGAGCAGTACTTC	CASSLSGGDYEQYF
.	TRBV18	.	TRBJ1-1	TGTGCCAGCTCACAGGGGACAATCATGAACACTGAAGCTTTCTTT	CASSQGTIMNTEAFF
TRBD2	TRBV7-3	once	TRBJ2-1	TGTGCCAGCAGCTCCCCAAAGACTAGCGGGGGACCACGTGGTGAGCAGTTCTTC	CASSSPKTSGGPRGEQFF
.	TRBV19	once	TRBJ2-1	TGTGCCAGTAGTACGACCCAACAGGGTGAGCAGTTCTTC	CASSTTQQGEQFF
TRBD2	TRBV13	.	TRBJ2-2	TGTGCCAGCAGCGAACTAGCGGGACGGACCGGGGAGCTGTTTTTT	CASSELAGRTGELFF
.	TRBV7-8	.	TRBJ2-7	TGTGCCAGCAGCACCGGGACTGCTTACGAGCAGTACTTC	CASSTGTAYEQYF
.	TRBV7-3	.	TRBJ1-3	TGTGCCAGCAGCTACTACGAAGGCCTAAACTCTGGAAACACCATATATTTT	CASSYYEGLNSGNTIYF
TRBD2	TRBV11-2	.	TRBJ2-5	TGTGCCAGCAGCTGGACTAGTGTGGAGACCCAGTACTTC	CASSWTSVETQYF
.	TRBV11-2	.	TRBJ1-4	TGTGCCAGCAGCGAAGGACACGGTAATGAAAAACTGTTTTTT	CASSEGHGNEKLFF
TRBD2	TRBV4-2	.	TRBJ2-1	TGTGCCAGCAGCCGTATAGCGGGAGCGGGTAATGAGCAGTTCTTC	CASSRIAGAGNEQFF
TRBD2	TRBV7-6	.	TRBJ2-7	TGTGCCAGCAGCTTAGTCGCAGGTAGCGGGAGTATCGACGAGCAGTACTTC	CASSLVAGSGSIDEQYF
.	TRBV7-9	once	TRBJ2-2	TGTGCCTTCAGGGGGGATGACGTTACGAACACCGGGGAGCTGTTTTTT	CAFRGDDVTNTGELFF
.	TRBV28	.	TRBJ2-1	TGTGCCAGCAGTTTATGGGGAGGAAGCTATGAGCAGTTCTTC	CASSLWGGSYEQFF
TRBD2	TRBV30	.	TRBJ2-1	TGTGCCTGGAGTGTACTGGGGTGGGCTAGCGGGAGTATGAGGGAGCAGTTCTTC	CAWSVLGWASGSMREQFF
.	TRBV18	.	TRBJ2-5	TGTGCCAGCTCACCCCGGGCGGGGCAAGAGACCCAGTACTTC	CASSPRAGQETQYF
TRBD1	TRBV27	.	TRBJ2-7	TGTGCCAGCAGTAGGAGACAGGGTTACGAGCAGTACTTC	CASSRRQGYEQYF
.	TRBV28	.	TRBJ1-2	TGTGCCAGCACTGGGCAGAACTATGGCTACACCTTC	CASTGQNYGYTF
TRBD1	TRBV18	.	TRBJ1-1	TGTGCCAGCTCACCCCTGACAGGGGAAGCTTTCTTT	CASSPLTGEAFF
TRBD1	TRBV19	.	TRBJ2-7	TGTGCCAGTAGTATGACAGGGGGATTGTACGAGCAGTACTTC	CASSMTGGLYEQYF
.	TRBV27	.	TRBJ2-2	TGTGCCAGCCGTAGCGCTACGAACACCGGGGAGCTGTTTTTT	CASRSATNTGELFF
.	TRBV30	.	TRBJ2-1	TGTGCCTGGAGTCCCGGGGACAATGAGCAGTTCTTC	CAWSPGDNEQFF
.	TRBV23-1	.	TRBJ1-4	TGCGCCAGCAGTGAACATCAGACACGTGAAAAACTGTTTTTT	CASSEHQTREKLFF
TRBD2	TRBV5-1	.	TRBJ2-1	TGCGCCAGCAGCTTGCCGCGGGGGTCGGGTAATGAGCAGTTCTTC	CASSLPRGSGNEQFF
.	TRBV7-8	.	TRBJ2-2	TGTGCCAGCAGGCCATCAGGGGCTCCCACCGGGGAGCTGTTTTTT	CASRPSGAPTGELFF